The present TCR beta chain was sequenced within a study of vaccination and CD4 T cells after COVID-19. About the study: Participants were administered two doses of either the BNT162b2 or the mRNA-1273 vaccine.

V was clipped by 0 bases and J by 2 bases; unmatched bases: 12. CDR1 is MNHEY, CDR2 SVGAGI, per germline. The CDR3 sequence is 19 residues long. This clonotype came up a few times. Its cognate antigen is unknown. The treatment denotes: roughly ten-day PBMC culture with coronavirus spike peptide pools or control peptides (ViraFEST assay). The unexposed donor provided CD4+ T cells, which were taken before the COVID-19 pandemic (2011-2018). Sequenced with the Oncomine TCR Beta short-read assay was DNA taken from cultured CD4+ T cells. Genomic DNA from cultured CD4+ T cells was extracted. TCRdb re-called the PCR reads through MiXCR, storing one row per CDR3 protein. The sample carries some 10,000 distinct CDR3 sequences, approximately 35% recorded once.

This sequence was found in a human donor in good health. The chain is built from TRBV6-5 and TRBJ2-1, with TRBD1 matching 8 bases. The sequencing sample was made of CD4+ T cells from blood, cultured in vitro. CDR3 nucleotide sequence: TGTGCCAGCAGTTACTCCGGGACAGGAGCGGGTGGCGCCTACAATGAGCAGTTCTTC. Translated, it gives CASSYSGTGAGGAYNEQFF.